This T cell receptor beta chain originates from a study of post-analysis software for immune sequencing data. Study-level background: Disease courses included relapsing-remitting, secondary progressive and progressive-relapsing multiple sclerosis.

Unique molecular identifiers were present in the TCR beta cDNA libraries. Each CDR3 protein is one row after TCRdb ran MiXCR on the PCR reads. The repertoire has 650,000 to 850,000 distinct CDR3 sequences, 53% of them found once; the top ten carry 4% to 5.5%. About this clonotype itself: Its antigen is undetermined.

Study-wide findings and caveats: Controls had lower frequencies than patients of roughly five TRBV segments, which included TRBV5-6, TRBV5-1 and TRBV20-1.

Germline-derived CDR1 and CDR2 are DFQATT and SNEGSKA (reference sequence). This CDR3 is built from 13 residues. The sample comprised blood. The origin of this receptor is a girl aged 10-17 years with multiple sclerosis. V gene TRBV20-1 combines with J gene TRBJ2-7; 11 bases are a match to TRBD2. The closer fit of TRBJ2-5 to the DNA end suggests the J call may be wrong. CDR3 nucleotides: TGCAGTGTCCAACCTAGCGGGAGGGAGACCCAGTACTTC. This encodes CSVQPSGRETQYF.